Listed below are T cell receptor beta chains from one sample, sequenced in a study of cytomegalovirus exposure and HLA in healthy donors. Measured with immunoSEQ multiplex PCR; TCRdb has only the in-frame clones, and not every one. The data contain about 140,000 clones, 60% to 85% of them seen just once; the ten biggest clones take up over 6.5%. The specimen sequenced was PBMCs. The origin of the receptors is a man in his forties in good health and CMV-seropositive. Both conserved end residues are part of each CDR3. Fields, in order: CDR3 DNA, CDR3 protein, J gene, clone size, D gene, V gene. D genes are given only for firm matches. The listing skips clone size in some rows; elsewhere it reads once, few, many or a size class.

DNA: TGCGCCAGCAGCCTGGACAGGGGCCTGGGTGGTACGCAGTATTTT
CDR3: CASSLDRGLGGTQYF
J: TRBJ2-3
size: -
D: TRBD1
V: TRBV4-1

DNA: TGTGCCTGGAGAGCTGGGGTGCTGGGGGCGGATGGCTACACCTTC
CDR3: CAWRAGVLGADGYTF
J: TRBJ1-2
size: -
D: -
V: TRBV30

DNA: TGTGCCAGCAGCCGTAGCGGGAGAGGGTGGAATGAGCAGTTCTTC
CDR3: CASSRSGRGWNEQFF
J: TRBJ2-1
size: -
D: TRBD2
V: TRBV7-9

DNA: TGTGCCAGCAGCAGAGAGACCCAGTACTTC
CDR3: CASSRETQYF
J: TRBJ2-5
size: few
D: -
V: TRBV6-6

DNA: TGCGCCAGCAGCCAAGTGGGGACAGTGGGAAGCTCCTATAATTCACCCCTCCACTTT
CDR3: CASSQVGTVGSSYNSPLHF
J: TRBJ1-6
size: -
D: TRBD1
V: TRBV4-3

DNA: TGCGCCAGCAGCCAATTACGTCGGGGGAACACTGAAGCTTTCTTT
CDR3: CASSQLRRGNTEAFF
J: TRBJ1-1
size: -
D: -
V: TRBV4-1

DNA: TGTGCCAGCAGCGACTACGACGGGCTGAATAATGAAAAACTGTTTTTT
CDR3: CASSDYDGLNNEKLFF
J: TRBJ1-4
size: few
D: -
V: TRBV2

DNA: TGCGCCAGCAGCTTGGGAATGGACAGGTCCTACAATGAGCAGTTCTTC
CDR3: CASSLGMDRSYNEQFF
J: TRBJ2-1
size: -
D: TRBD1
V: TRBV5-1

DNA: TGTGCCAGTAGTATGTGGGCAGTTAGCAATCAGCCCCAGCATTTT
CDR3: CASSMWAVSNQPQHF
J: TRBJ1-5
size: -
D: -
V: TRBV19

DNA: TGTGCCAGCAGCTTTTTGGCTAGCGGGGGGTTTGATACGCAGTATTTT
CDR3: CASSFLASGGFDTQYF
J: TRBJ2-3
size: -
D: TRBD2
V: TRBV5-6

DNA: TGTGCCAGCAGCTTAGTCGGGACAGGGCCCGTCGCGTTTTACAATGAGCAGTTCTTC
CDR3: CASSLVGTGPVAFYNEQFF
J: TRBJ2-1
size: -
D: TRBD1
V: TRBV7-9

DNA: TGTGCCTGGAGTGACAGGGGGAATGAGCAGTTCTTC
CDR3: CAWSDRGNEQFF
J: TRBJ2-1
size: once
D: TRBD1
V: TRBV30

DNA: TGTGCCAGCAGTACGGCCGGGACTAGCGGAGACGAGCAGTACTTC
CDR3: CASSTAGTSGDEQYF
J: TRBJ2-7
size: -
D: TRBD2
V: TRBV28

DNA: TGTGCCAGCAGCCGCCTGCAGGGGAGGCAGTATTTT
CDR3: CASSRLQGRQYF
J: TRBJ2-3
size: -
D: -
V: TRBV7-2

DNA: TGTGCCAGCAGCTTAGAGATAGTGGAGGGGGAGCAGTTCTTC
CDR3: CASSLEIVEGEQFF
J: TRBJ2-1
size: -
D: -
V: TRBV7-9

DNA: TGTGCCTGGAGTGAAGGAGCAGGGGGCTGGGGGTCTGATGGAAACACCATATATTTT
CDR3: CAWSEGAGGWGSDGNTIYF
J: TRBJ1-3
size: -
D: TRBD1
V: TRBV30

DNA: TGCAGCGCCCGACGTAACAGCGGGAGGGGAGATACGCAGTATTTT
CDR3: CSARRNSGRGDTQYF
J: TRBJ2-3
size: -
D: TRBD2
V: TRBV29-1

DNA: TGTGCCAGCTCATACAAGGGACAGGGGAGCGAGCAGTACTTC
CDR3: CASSYKGQGSEQYF
J: TRBJ2-7
size: -
D: TRBD1
V: TRBV18

DNA: TGTGCCAGCAGTTGGGACAGTAGGGACGAGCAGTACTTC
CDR3: CASSWDSRDEQYF
J: TRBJ2-7
size: -
D: TRBD1
V: TRBV6-1

DNA: TGTGCCAGCAGCTTACATCCAGGGGACTATGGCTACACCTTC
CDR3: CASSLHPGDYGYTF
J: TRBJ1-2
size: -
D: -
V: TRBV7-8

DNA: TGTGCCAGTAGTATAGCCCTGGGGGGTAATCAGCCCCAGCATTTT
CDR3: CASSIALGGNQPQHF
J: TRBJ1-5
size: -
D: -
V: TRBV19

DNA: TGTGCCAGCAGTCTTTCACTAGCGGGAGAGGGGGGCTACGAGCAGTACTTC
CDR3: CASSLSLAGEGGYEQYF
J: TRBJ2-7
size: -
D: TRBD2
V: TRBV27

DNA: TGTGCCAGCAGTTTATCGGGACAGGGGAACATTCAGTACTTC
CDR3: CASSLSGQGNIQYF
J: TRBJ2-4
size: -
D: TRBD1
V: TRBV28

DNA: TGTGCCAGCAGCCAGGGGGGGACTAGCGGCACAGATACGCAGTATTTT
CDR3: CASSQGGTSGTDTQYF
J: TRBJ2-3
size: -
D: TRBD2
V: TRBV7-2

DNA: TGTGCCAGCAGCCCTAACAGGGATGCGGTTGGCTACACCTTC
CDR3: CASSPNRDAVGYTF
J: TRBJ1-2
size: -
D: -
V: TRBV11-2

DNA: TGTGCCAGCAGTGAACGTAGCGGAGTGGTGCTGCAGTACTTC
CDR3: CASSERSGVVLQYF
J: TRBJ2-7
size: -
D: -
V: TRBV7-2

DNA: TGTGCCAGCAGCCCCGAGGGGGTAACGAACACTGAAGCTTTCTTT
CDR3: CASSPEGVTNTEAFF
J: TRBJ1-1
size: -
D: -
V: TRBV5-6

DNA: TGTGCCAGCAGCATCCGGGACAGGGACTACAATGAGCAGTTCTTC
CDR3: CASSIRDRDYNEQFF
J: TRBJ2-1
size: -
D: TRBD1
V: TRBV5-4

DNA: TGTGCCAGCAGTATAACAGGGGGACTAGCGGGGGGAAGCTCCTACAATGAGCAGTTCTTC
CDR3: CASSITGGLAGGSSYNEQFF
J: TRBJ2-1
size: -
D: TRBD2
V: TRBV27

DNA: TGTGCCAGTAGAAGTGCCGGGACAGGGGTTCAGCCCCAGCATTTT
CDR3: CASRSAGTGVQPQHF
J: TRBJ1-5
size: -
D: TRBD1
V: TRBV19

DNA: TGTGCCAGCACTAGCGGGGGGTCAGGAGATACGCAGTATTTT
CDR3: CASTSGGSGDTQYF
J: TRBJ2-3
size: -
D: TRBD2
V: TRBV28

DNA: TGTGCCAGCAGGCGCCTCATTAGCGGGGCAAAAGTCGGGCAGTATTTT
CDR3: CASRRLISGAKVGQYF
J: TRBJ2-3
size: -
D: TRBD2
V: TRBV28

DNA: TGTGCCAGCAGCGAAGCGGGAGGATCTACAGATACGCAGTATTTT
CDR3: CASSEAGGSTDTQYF
J: TRBJ2-3
size: -
D: TRBD2
V: TRBV9

DNA: TGCGCCAGCAGCCAAGATGTAGGGGATAATTCACCCCTCCACTTT
CDR3: CASSQDVGDNSPLHF
J: TRBJ1-6
size: -
D: -
V: TRBV4-3

DNA: TGTGCCAGTAGTATAGTCCCTGCCTATAGCAATCAGCCCCAGCATTTT
CDR3: CASSIVPAYSNQPQHF
J: TRBJ1-5
size: -
D: -
V: TRBV19